This section outlines one T cell receptor (beta chain) sequence together with its context. The antigen is not known. The record originates from a study of cytomegalovirus exposure and HLA in healthy donors. The CDR3 is made up of 15 amino acids. Trimming shortened V by 3 bases and J by 7 bases, and 18 bases separated the two germline ends. Germline loops: CDR1 SNHLY, CDR2 FYNNEI. Study findings and constraints: Analyzed later, most CMV-associated TCR beta chains appeared HLA-restricted. Across all donors, roughly uniform sequencing depth was an assumption of the presence/absence analyses. The study listed roughly 160 cytomegalovirus-associated TCR beta chains.

Researchers ran the PCR with 60 Vbeta and 13 Jbeta primers. Per the original methods: Later reanalysis found about 80 million unique TCR beta chains, some 10 million of them shared. Sequencing used immunoSEQ multiplex PCR; TCRdb keeps in-frame clones, though not all of them. That table furnishes V, J and clone size, whereas the DNA furnished D and trimming. Of under 200,000 clones in the sample, approximately 81% were seen once. Material: PBMCs. The clonotype comes from a woman aged 18-29 years in good health and CMV-seronegative. The V gene is TRBV2, the J gene TRBJ1-2; D unresolved. In DNA form, the CDR3 reads TGTGCCAGCAGTGATTCGGTCAGGCAGCCCGCTGGCTACACCTTC. It translates to CASSDSVRQPAGYTF.